One and the same sample provided the 9 T cell receptor beta chains below, sequenced in a study of cytomegalovirus exposure and HLA in healthy donors. The PCR had 60 Vbeta and 13 Jbeta primers. Method: immunoSEQ multiplex PCR; TCRdb's copy keeps in-frame clones and lacks some. The repertoire holds about 110,000 clones, with 73% as singletons. Sequencing was performed on PBMCs. The origin of the receptors is a man aged 40-50 years in good health and CMV-seronegative.

In nucleotides, the CDR3 is TGCGCCAGCAGCTTGTACGGCAGGGAGGATTCACCCCTCCACTTT. Encoded protein: CASSLYGREDSPLHF. The rearrangement links TRBV5-1 to TRBJ1-6; tentatively, D is TRBD1 (5 bases). This CDR3 is 15 amino acids long. Germline V gene sequence: CDR1 SGHRS, CDR2 YFSETQ. Trimming stripped 1 base from V and 8 bases from J, with 13 bases between.

This chain joins TRBV7-9 and TRBJ1-1; D unclear. V gave up 6 bases and J gave up 3 bases, with 8 bases separating them. The CDR3 has 12 amino acids. From germline, CDR1 is SEHNR and CDR2 FQNEAQ (reference sequence). CDR3 bases: TGTGCCAGCAGATTAACAGACACTGAAGCTTTCTTT. Residues: CASRLTDTEAFF.

The CDR3 sequence: CASSVDETGGPVYF. DNA for the CDR3: TGTGCCAGCAGCGTAGACGAGACAGGGGGCCCCGTATATTTT. V usage is TRBV9 and J usage is TRBJ1-3; 10 bases match TRBD1. Germline V gene data show CDR1 as SGDLS and CDR2 as YYNGEE. V was pared by 0 bases and J by 14 bases, with 8 bases of the junction left unmatched. The CDR3 extends over 14 amino acids.

With respect to this clone: Other DNA sequences within the sample encode an identical CDR3. The chain recombines TRBV7-9 with TRBJ1-2; tentative D call: TRBD1 (6 bases). From germline, CDR1 is SEHNR and CDR2 FQNEAQ (reference sequence). Deletions cut 3 bases from V and 2 bases from J, with 10 bases between. The CDR3 is made up of 14 amino acids. CDR3 DNA sequence: TGTGCCAGCAGCTTGGCCCAGGGGAACTATGGCTACACCTTC. It specifies CASSLAQGNYGYTF.

The V gene is TRBV6-5, the J gene TRBJ1-2; 8 bases match TRBD1. Germline CDR1 MNHEY, CDR2 SVGAGI. Trimming took 6 bases from V and 7 from J; bases not matched to a gene: 7. This CDR3 spans 13 amino acids. CDR3 residues: CASRRGQGGGYTF. The DNA for the CDR3 is TGTGCCAGCAGGCGAGGACAGGGCGGTGGCTACACCTTC.

This sequence joins TRBV27 and TRBJ1-4, with TRBD1 as a possible D gene (6 bases). CDR1 and CDR2 from the germline V gene are MNHEY and SMNVEV (reference sequence). V was shortened by 2 bases and J by 0 bases, with 25 bases between the two germline ends. This CDR3 is 21 amino acids long. DNA of the CDR3: TGTGCCAGCAGTTTACGGGCCCCGCGGGGGGCAATTGCTGCAACTAATGAAAAACTGTTTTTT. Amino acid sequence: CASSLRAPRGAIAATNEKLFF.

This sequence joins TRBV6-6 and TRBJ2-1, with 7 nucleotides matching TRBD2. The germline V gene has CDR1 MNHNY and CDR2 SVGAGI (reference sequence). CDR3 length equals 14 residues. Germline trimming cut 2 bases from V and 14 bases from J; bases unmatched to any gene: 12. The CDR3 DNA follows: TGTGCCAGCAGTTACCGAGGTAGCGGGCCCTCGGAGTTCTTC. Translated: CASSYRGSGPSEFF.

This chain uses TRBV6-1 with TRBJ1-1, with D possibly being TRBD1 (6 bases). The CDR3 has 19 residues. Trimming took off 0 bases at V and 1 base at J, with 21 bases between the two ends. Germline lookup yields CDR1 MNHNS and CDR2 SASEGT. CDR3 region: CASSEAEGRGALKNTEAFF. The CDR3 DNA sequence: TGTGCCAGCAGTGAAGCTGAGGGCAGGGGCGCCTTAAAGAACACTGAAGCTTTCTTT.

The chain links TRBV27 to TRBJ1-5; weak D call: TRBD1 (5 bases). CDR1 is MNHEY, CDR2 SMNVEV, per germline (reference sequence). The CDR3 has 14 residues. Deletions cut 2 bases from V and 5 bases from J, with 10 bases between. The CDR3 nucleotides are TGTGCCAGCAGTTTACTAGGGGTGGATCAGCCCCAGCATTTT. Its protein is CASSLLGVDQPQHF.